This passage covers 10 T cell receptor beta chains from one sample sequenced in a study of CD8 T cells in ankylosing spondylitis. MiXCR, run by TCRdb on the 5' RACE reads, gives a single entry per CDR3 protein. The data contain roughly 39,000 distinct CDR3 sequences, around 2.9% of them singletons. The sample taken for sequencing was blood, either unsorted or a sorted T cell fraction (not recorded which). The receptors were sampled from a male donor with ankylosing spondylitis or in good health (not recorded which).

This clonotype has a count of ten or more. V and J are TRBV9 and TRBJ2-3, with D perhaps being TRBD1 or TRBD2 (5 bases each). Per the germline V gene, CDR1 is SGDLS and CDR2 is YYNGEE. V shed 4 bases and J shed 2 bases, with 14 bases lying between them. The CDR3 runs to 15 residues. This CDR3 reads CASSPRDGYTDTQYF. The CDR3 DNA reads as TGTGCCAGCAGCCCCAGGGACGGATACACAGATACGCAGTATTTT.

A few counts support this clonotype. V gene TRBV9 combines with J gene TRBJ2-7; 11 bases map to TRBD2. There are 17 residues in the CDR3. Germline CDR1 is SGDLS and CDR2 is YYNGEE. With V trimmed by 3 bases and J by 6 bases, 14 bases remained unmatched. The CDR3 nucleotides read TGTGCCAGCAGCGGGGCTAGCGGGAGGAACGCCAGAGGCGAGCAGTACTTC. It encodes CASSGASGRNARGEQYF.

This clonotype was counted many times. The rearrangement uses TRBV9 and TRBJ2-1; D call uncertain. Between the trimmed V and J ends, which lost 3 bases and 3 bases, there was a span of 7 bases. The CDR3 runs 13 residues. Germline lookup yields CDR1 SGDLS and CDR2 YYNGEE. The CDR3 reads CASSAEVYNEQFF. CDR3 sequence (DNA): TGTGCCAGCAGCGCAGAGGTCTACAATGAGCAGTTCTTC.

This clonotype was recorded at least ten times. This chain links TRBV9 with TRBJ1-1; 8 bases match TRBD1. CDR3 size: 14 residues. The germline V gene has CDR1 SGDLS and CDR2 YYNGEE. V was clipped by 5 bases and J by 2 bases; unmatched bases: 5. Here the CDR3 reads CASSIQGGNTEAFF. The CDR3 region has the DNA TGTGCCAGCAGTATACAGGGGGGAAACACTGAAGCTTTCTTT.

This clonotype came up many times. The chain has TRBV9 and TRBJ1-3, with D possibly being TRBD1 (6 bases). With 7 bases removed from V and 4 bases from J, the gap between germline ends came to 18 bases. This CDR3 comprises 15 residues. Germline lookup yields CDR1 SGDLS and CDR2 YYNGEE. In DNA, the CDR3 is TGTGCCAGCGAGCGAAGGGGGGTTAAGGGAAACACCATATATTTT. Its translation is CASERRGVKGNTIYF.

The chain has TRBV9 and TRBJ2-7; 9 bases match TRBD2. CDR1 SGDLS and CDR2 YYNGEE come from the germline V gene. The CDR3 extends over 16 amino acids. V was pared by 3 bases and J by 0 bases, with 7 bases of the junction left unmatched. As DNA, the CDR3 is TGTGCCAGCAGCGGCTTAGCGGGAGATAGCTCCTACGAGCAGTACTTC. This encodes CASSGLAGDSSYEQYF.

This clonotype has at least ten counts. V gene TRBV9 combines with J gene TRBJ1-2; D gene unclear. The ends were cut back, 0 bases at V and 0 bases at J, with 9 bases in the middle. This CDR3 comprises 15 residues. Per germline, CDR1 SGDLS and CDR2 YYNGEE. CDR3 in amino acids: CASSVEVGSNYGYTF. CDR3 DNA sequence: TGTGCCAGCAGCGTAGAAGTCGGTTCTAACTATGGCTACACCTTC.

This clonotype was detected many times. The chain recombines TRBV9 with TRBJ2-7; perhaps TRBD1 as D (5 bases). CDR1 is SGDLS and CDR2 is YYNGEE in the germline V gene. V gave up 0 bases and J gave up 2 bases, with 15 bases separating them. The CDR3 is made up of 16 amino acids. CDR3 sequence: CASSVGPDISTYEQYF. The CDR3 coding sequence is TGTGCCAGCAGCGTAGGCCCGGACATTAGCACCTACGAGCAGTACTTC.

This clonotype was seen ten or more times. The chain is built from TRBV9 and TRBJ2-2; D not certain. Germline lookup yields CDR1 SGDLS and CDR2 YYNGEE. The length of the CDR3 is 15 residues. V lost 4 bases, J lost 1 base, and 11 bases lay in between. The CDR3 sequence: CASSPTVENTGELFF. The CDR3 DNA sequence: TGTGCCAGCAGCCCCACGGTAGAGAACACCGGGGAGCTGTTTTTT.

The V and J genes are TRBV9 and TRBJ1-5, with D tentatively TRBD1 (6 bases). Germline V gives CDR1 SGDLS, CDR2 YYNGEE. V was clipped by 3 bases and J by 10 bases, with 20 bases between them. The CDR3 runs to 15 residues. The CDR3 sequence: CASSAGRGEIKPQHF. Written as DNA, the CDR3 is TGTGCCAGCAGCGCAGGGAGGGGGGAAATCAAACCCCAGCATTTT.